The 31 T cell receptor beta chains reported below all come from one sample, sequenced in a study of radiotherapy plus CTLA-4 blockade in lung cancer. Sequencing was performed with immunoSEQ multiplex PCR; in TCRdb, only in-frame clones are kept and a portion is missing. The sample holds about 14,000 clones, more than 75% seen once. The sample in question was peripheral blood, obtained from a patient treated with radiotherapy plus ipilimumab. Source of these receptors: a human donor with non-small cell lung cancer that progressed on radiotherapy plus ipilimumab. Some clones in this sample may be carry-over from other donors' samples.

The chain combines TRBV27 with TRBJ1-3, with D perhaps matching TRBD1 (6 bases). CDR1 and CDR2 from the germline V gene are MNHEY and SMNVEV (reference sequence). V lost 6 bases to trimming and J lost 4 bases, with 13 bases between them. The CDR3 is 14 residues long. The CDR3 region has the DNA TGTGCCAGCAGCCGCCAGGGGCTGGGAAACACCATATATTTT. Its translation is CASSRQGLGNTIYF.

V is TRBV9 and J is TRBJ1-3, with TRBD1 as a possible D gene (6 bases). The length of the CDR3 is 14 residues. V was shortened by 6 bases and J by 4 bases, with 14 bases between the two germline ends. The V gene's germline CDR1 is SGDLS and CDR2 YYNGEE. The CDR3 protein is CASKQGAAGNTIYF. The CDR3, as DNA: TGTGCCAGCAAACAGGGAGCTGCCGGAAACACCATATATTTT.

The chain combines TRBV5-1 with TRBJ2-3, with TRBD2 identical over 14 bases. Germline-derived CDR1 and CDR2 are SGHRS and YFSETQ. The CDR3 spans 16 residues. J lost 2 bases, V lost 3 bases, and 2 bases had no gene match. The CDR3 DNA follows: TGCGCCAGCAGCTCGGGACTAGCGGGGGCCACAGATACGCAGTATTTT. Translation gives CASSSGLAGATDTQYF.

The rearrangement uses TRBV29-1 and TRBJ2-1; 12 bases are a match to TRBD2. The CDR3 has 17 residues. Germline CDR1 SQVTM, CDR2 ANQGSEA. Losses at the gene ends were 2 bases for V and 0 bases for J; bases not matched to a gene: 5. Written as DNA, the CDR3 is TGCAGCGTTGAAAGGCTAGCGGGAGGGAGCTCCTACAATGAGCAGTTCTTC. This sequence encodes CSVERLAGGSSYNEQFF.

The CDR3 is CASSPTGDSYGYTF. The CDR3 nucleotides are TGCGCCAGCAGCCCCACGGGGGACAGCTATGGCTACACCTTC. This chain connects TRBV5-1 to TRBJ1-2; TRBD1 matches 7 bases. From germline, CDR1 is SGHRS and CDR2 YFSETQ. V lost 4 bases to trimming and J lost 4 bases; unmatched junction nucleotides: 7. The CDR3 totals 14 residues.

In this sample, this clone turned up a few times. The chain uses TRBV19 and TRBJ1-6, with 9 nucleotides matching TRBD1. V shed 8 bases and J 10 bases; nucleotides not matched to a gene: 9. The CDR3 has 14 amino acids. Germline CDR1 and CDR2: LNHDA and SQIVND (reference sequence). The CDR3 spells CASHRDRADSPLHF. The CDR3 DNA sequence: TGTGCCAGTCACCGGGACAGGGCGGACTCACCCCTCCACTTT.

This chain links TRBV6-7 with TRBJ1-2; TRBD1 matches at 7 bases. TRBV6-7 falls under the ORF class, with uncertain function. The CDR3 runs to 15 residues. V gave up 2 bases and J gave up 4 bases; unmatched junction bases: 7. For the CDR3, the DNA is TGTGCCAGCAGTTACGCCGACAGGGCCGGCTATGGCTACACCTTC. Its protein product is CASSYADRAGYGYTF.

The chain combines TRBV25-1 with TRBJ2-1; D is unclear. CDR3 length: 11 residues. Trimming stripped 11 bases from V and 4 bases from J, with 9 bases between. Germline lookup yields CDR1 MGHDK and CDR2 SYGVNS. CDR3 amino acids: CASESYNEQFF. The CDR3 coding sequence is TGTGCCTCGGAGAGTTACAATGAGCAGTTCTTC.

This rearrangement joins TRBV11-1 to TRBJ2-5; D might be TRBD1 (5 bases). This CDR3 contains 13 residues. CDR1 is SGHAT and CDR2 is FQDESV in the germline V gene (reference sequence). V shed 4 bases and J shed 2 bases, with 8 bases lying between them. CDR3 sequence reads: CASSYGAQETQYF. The CDR3 bases are TGTGCCAGCAGCTATGGGGCTCAAGAGACCCAGTACTTC. Filled out from reference TRBV11-1 and TRBJ2-5, the complete variable domain reads EAEVAQSPRYKITEKSQAVAFWCDPISGHATLYWYRQILGQGPELLVQFQDESVVDDSQLPKDRFSAERLKGVDSTLKIQPAELGDSAMYLCASSYGAQETQYFGPGTRLLVL.

The J gene is TRBJ1-2, the V gene TRBV5-1; D unclear. Trimming took off 1 base at V and 0 bases at J, with 7 bases between the two ends. The CDR3 runs to 14 residues. Germline V gives CDR1 SGHRS, CDR2 YFSETQ. As DNA, the CDR3 is TGCGCCAGCAGCTTGAGTAGAGCTAACTATGGCTACACCTTC. Translated, it gives CASSLSRANYGYTF.

This sequence joins TRBV4-3 and TRBJ2-2; 15 bases line up with TRBD2. Per germline, CDR1 LGHNA and CDR2 YSLEER. V lost 0 bases, J lost 10 bases, and 12 bases stayed unmatched. CDR3 size: 19 residues. The CDR3 reads CASSQERGLAGGRMAELFF. The CDR3 coding sequence is TGCGCCAGCAGCCAAGAGAGGGGACTAGCGGGAGGACGTATGGCGGAGCTGTTTTTT.

The gene calls are TRBV30 and TRBJ1-2; unclear D gene. The germline V gene encodes CDR1 GTSNPN and CDR2 SVGIG (reference sequence). The CDR3 runs to 14 residues. The V end was cut by 1 base, the J end by 4 bases, with 13 bases between. CDR3 amino acids: CAWSGLEDGYGYTF. Written as DNA, the CDR3 is TGTGCCTGGAGTGGACTGGAGGATGGCTATGGCTACACCTTC. Combining the CDR3 with reference TRBV30 and TRBJ1-2 gives the whole variable domain SQTIHQWPATLVQPVGSPLSLECTVEGTSNPNLYWYRQAAGRGLQLLFYSVGIGQISSEVPQNLSASRPQDRQFILSSKKLLLSDSGFYLCAWSGLEDGYGYTFGSGTRLTVV.

This clone was seen once. The rearrangement links TRBV5-1 to TRBJ1-2; TRBD1 aligns across 12 bases. Trimming removed 5 bases from V and 3 bases from J; junction bases left unmatched: 20. Germline assignment: CDR1 SGHRS and CDR2 YFSETQ. This CDR3 comprises 20 residues. CDR3 sequence reads: CASRLPLAGTGGAADYGYTF. In DNA, the CDR3 is TGCGCCAGCAGGTTACCCCTCGCTGGGACAGGGGGCGCGGCAGACTATGGCTACACCTTC.

The gene calls are TRBV5-1 and TRBJ1-3, with D possibly TRBD1 on 5 matching bases. Germline-derived CDR1 and CDR2 are SGHRS and YFSETQ. The CDR3 runs to 14 residues. V lost 0 bases to trimming and J lost 10 bases, with 14 bases between them. The DNA for the CDR3 is TGCGCCAGCAGCTTGGGTTCCGACGGGGGTACCATATATTTT. It specifies CASSLGSDGGTIYF.

The chain couples TRBV21-1 to TRBJ2-1; TRBD2 was called by the table and not checked on the DNA. TRBV21-1 is recorded as a pseudogene. The length of the CDR3 is 18 residues. This CDR3 reads CASSRKELAGWDGNEQFF. The CDR3 DNA follows: TGTGCCAGCAGCAGAAAGGAACTAGCGGGTTGGGATGGCAATGAGCAGTTCTTC.

This clone was observed a few times. In DNA form, the CDR3 reads TGTGCTAGTGGTTTGGTACGGGTTCCAGGGGGCCCTGGAAACACCATATATTTT. It codes for CASGLVRVPGGPGNTIYF. This rearrangement joins TRBV12-5 to TRBJ1-3, with 8 bases identical to TRBD1. V dropped 0 bases and J dropped 2; count of bases not matched to a gene: 9. This CDR3 spans 18 amino acids. CDR1 is LGHNT and CDR2 is FRNRAP in the germline V gene.

The chain recombines TRBV7-3 with TRBJ2-1, with D possibly matching TRBD2 (6 bases). This CDR3 region has 15 residues. The ends were cut back, 5 bases at V and 5 bases at J, with 16 bases in the middle. The germline CDR1 and CDR2 sequences are SGHTA and FQGTGA. The CDR3 nucleotides are TGTGCCAGCAGCGCAGCCGGCGGAGGGAACAATGAGCAGTTCTTC. It is translated as CASSAAGGGNNEQFF.

The genes are TRBV18 and TRBJ2-3, with D perhaps TRBD1 (6 bases). The CDR3 has 23 amino acids. Deletions cut 4 bases from V and 0 bases from J, with 35 bases between. Germline CDR1 KGHSH, CDR2 LQKENI. In DNA form, the CDR3 reads TGTGCCAGCTCACTCTTTACGCATAACAGGGCGGTCGAGAGAACCGAAAGCACAGATACGCAGTATTTT. Protein sequence: CASSLFTHNRAVERTESTDTQYF.

This rearrangement joins TRBV13 to TRBJ2-2; 8 nucleotides align to TRBD1. V lost 3 bases to trimming and J lost 5 bases; unmatched junction nucleotides: 5. From germline, CDR1 is PRHDT and CDR2 FYEKMQ (reference sequence). The CDR3 runs 15 residues. CDR3 sequence: CASSFGQGGTGELFF. The CDR3 region has the DNA TGTGCCAGCAGCTTTGGACAGGGTGGGACCGGGGAGCTGTTTTTT. Looking up the rest from reference TRBV13 and TRBJ2-2 gives the full variable domain: AAGVIQSPRHLIKEKRETATLKCYPIPRHDTVYWYQQGPGQDPQFLISFYEKMQSDKGSIPDRFSAQQFSDYHSELNMSSLELGDSALYFCASSFGQGGTGELFFGEGSRLTVL.

This clone was found once. The chain joins TRBV19 to TRBJ2-7; 11 nucleotides agree with TRBD2. From germline, CDR1 is LNHDA and CDR2 SQIVND (reference sequence). Germline trimming cut 6 bases from V and 2 bases from J; bases unmatched to any gene: 6. This CDR3 is built from 15 residues. CDR3 sequence: CASSFSGRGAYEQYF. CDR3 DNA: TGTGCCAGTAGCTTTAGCGGGAGGGGGGCCTACGAGCAGTACTTC.

In DNA form, the CDR3 reads TGTGCCACCAGCACAGGGTCCTACGAGCAGTACTTC. Protein: CATSTGSYEQYF. The V and J genes are TRBV15 and TRBJ2-7; D perhaps matches TRBD1 (5 bases). Germline-derived CDR1 and CDR2 are LNHNV and YYDKDF (reference sequence). This CDR3 spans 12 amino acids. V lost 4 bases and J lost 1, with 5 bases in between. The full variable domain, completed using reference TRBV15 and TRBJ2-7, is DAMVIQNPRYQVTQFGKPVTLSCSQTLNHNVMYWYQQKSSQAPKLLFHYYDKDFNNEADTPDNFQSRRPNTSFCFLDIRSPGLGDTAMYLCATSTGSYEQYFGPGTRLTVT.

The rearrangement joins TRBV7-2 to TRBJ2-5; D uncertain. CDR3 length: 12 residues. CDR1 is SGHTA and CDR2 is FQGNSA in the germline V gene. Trimming pared 5 bases from V and 5 bases from J, leaving 9 bases between. CDR3 coding DNA: TGTGCCAGCAGCCCACTCGGGGAGACCCAGTACTTC. Its translation is CASSPLGETQYF.

V usage is TRBV9 and J usage is TRBJ2-3, with 11 bases fitting TRBD2. Germline CDR1 is SGDLS and CDR2 is YYNGEE. The CDR3 has 15 residues. V lost 3 bases to trimming and J lost 3 bases; unmatched junction nucleotides: 3. The CDR3 sequence is CASSDGTSGTDTQYF. CDR3 nucleotides: TGTGCCAGCAGCGACGGGACTAGCGGTACAGATACGCAGTATTTT.

The chain combines TRBV7-8 with TRBJ2-7; 9 nucleotides align to TRBD1. The germline V gene has CDR1 SGHVS and CDR2 FQNEAQ. The CDR3 sequence is 15 residues long. J gave up 1 base and V 4 bases, and 5 bases lay outside the gene matches. The CDR3 region has the DNA TGTGCCAGCAGCTCTTGGACAGGGGCTTCCTACGAGCAGTACTTC. This codes for CASSSWTGASYEQYF.

CDR3 in amino acids: CASTREGSSGANVLTF. CDR3 DNA sequence: TGTGCCAGCACCCGGGAGGGCAGTTCTGGGGCCAACGTCCTGACTTTC. This chain uses TRBV2 with TRBJ2-6; 8 positions match TRBD2. Trimming at V came to 7 bases and at J to 1 base, leaving 6 bases not matched to a gene. Germline CDR1 reads SNHLY; CDR2 reads FYNNEI. CDR3 length: 16 residues.

The chain is built from TRBV6-1 and TRBJ1-2; tentative D call: TRBD1 (6 bases). The V gene lost 1 base and the J gene lost 7 bases, with 7 bases spanning the gap. The V gene's germline CDR1 is MNHNS and CDR2 SASEGT. The CDR3 extends over 12 amino acids. This CDR3 reads CASSEDRVGYTF. Here the CDR3 DNA reads TGTGCCAGCAGTGAAGACAGGGTTGGCTACACCTTC.

A few counts support this clone. CDR3 DNA sequence: TGTGCCAGCAGACCAACAGGGGGCGGCTACACCTTC. Its protein product is CASRPTGGGYTF. This chain connects TRBV5-6 to TRBJ1-2; TRBD1 matches 9 bases. J was trimmed by 8 bases and V by 5 bases; bases with no gene match: 4. The CDR3 covers 12 residues. Germline loops: CDR1 SGHDT, CDR2 YYEEEE.

This chain joins TRBV6-1 and TRBJ2-3; 12 nucleotides match TRBD2. V lost 5 bases and J lost 3; bases outside the gene matches: 0. Germline values: CDR1 MNHNS, CDR2 SASEGT. The CDR3 consists of 14 residues. CDR3 in DNA: TGTGCCAGCAGTACTAGCGGGAGGACAGATACGCAGTATTTT. It yields the protein CASSTSGRTDTQYF.

The CDR3 bases are TGTGCCAGCAGCTTTTTCGGGGGCGGGACAGGGGATGGCTACACCTTC. Translated: CASSFFGGGTGDGYTF. The genes are TRBV7-2 and TRBJ1-2; the match to TRBD1 covers 10 bases. V gave up 3 bases and J gave up 6 bases; unmatched junction bases: 10. Germline CDR1 SGHTA, CDR2 FQGNSA. There are 16 residues in the CDR3. Drawing the rest from reference TRBV7-2 and TRBJ1-2, the complete variable domain is GAGVSQSPSNKVTEKGKDVELRCDPISGHTALYWYRQSLGQGLEFLIYFQGNSAPDKSGLPSDRFSAERTGGSVSTLTIQRTQQEDSAVYLCASSFFGGGTGDGYTFGSGTRLTVV.

The CDR3 coding sequence is TGTGCCAGCAGCCCGCCGACAGGGTCACTCCTCTACAATGAGCAGTTCTTC. Protein product: CASSPPTGSLLYNEQFF. This chain links TRBV7-2 with TRBJ2-1, with TRBD1 matching 7 bases. The CDR3 is 17 residues long. Losses at the gene ends were 5 bases for V and 3 bases for J; bases not matched to a gene: 13. Germline V gene lookup returns CDR1 SGHTA and CDR2 FQGNSA.

This sequence joins TRBV7-2 and TRBJ2-4, with 8 bases aligning to TRBD2. Germline trimming cut 5 bases from V and 5 bases from J; bases unmatched to any gene: 5. CDR3 length equals 14 residues. Germline V gives CDR1 SGHTA, CDR2 FQGNSA. Here the CDR3 reads CASSPTSVQNIQYF. The CDR3 DNA reads as TGTGCCAGCAGCCCGACTAGCGTACAAAACATTCAGTACTTC.